This T cell receptor (beta chain) stems from a study of blood T cell repertoires in COVID-19. Study as a whole: Sites in the United States, Italy and Spain provided acute and convalescent COVID-19 samples.

The data were produced by immunoSEQ multiplex PCR, yet TCRdb's version contains in-frame clones alone and is incomplete. The sample holds a few hundred thousand clones; 80% to 85% are singletons and the top ten take 5% to 5.5%. V lost 1 base, J lost 4 bases, and 2 bases stayed unmatched. The germline V gene encodes CDR1 SGHNT and CDR2 YENEEA. This CDR3 has 15 residues. Individuals drawn from around 25 US areas were about 18 to 95 years old. This clone was recorded only once. This TCR was sampled from a woman aged 45-60 years who had recovered from COVID-19. J is TRBJ1-1 and V is TRBV11-3, with TRBD1 identical over 11 bases. The sample consisted of PBMCs or T cells enriched from blood (not recorded which). This CDR3 reads CASSLGGTGGTEAFF. The CDR3 nucleotides are TGTGCCAGCAGCTTAGGGGGGACAGGGGGCACTGAAGCTTTCTTT.